This T cell receptor (beta chain) was documented in a study of T cells in Graves' hyperthyroidism and ophthalmopathy. General study findings and limits: Most thyroid-expanded clonotypes above 0.001 were also found in blood.

On this clonotype: The antigen remains undetermined. The junction shows a germline mismatch at one end, possibly a read error.

The CDR3 contains 17 residues. Germline CDR1 reads DFQATT; CDR2 reads SNEGSKA (reference sequence). TCR beta CDR3 regions were amplified from RNA transcripts. TCR CDR3 regions were first amplified by RT-PCR with HTBI primers. MiXCR, applied by TCRdb to the multiplex PCR reads, yields one record per CDR3 protein. In the table there are about 300,000 distinct CDR3 sequences, under 30% of which are singletons. The sequencing sample was made of blood. The chain combines TRBV20-1 with TRBJ1-5; TRBD1 is a possible D gene (5 bases). This clonotype originated in a man aged 35-49 years with Graves' hyperthyroidism that later progressed to Graves' ophthalmopathy. As DNA, the CDR3 is TGCAGTGCTGGAGATCGGGGGTACGGTTCGTTCAATCAGCCCCAGCATTTT. It codes for CSAGDRGYGSFNQPQHF.